The text below deals with one T cell receptor (beta chain). This entry belongs to a study of technical replicates of blood from four donors. Looked up from germline, CDR1 is MNHEY and CDR2 is SMNVEV (reference sequence). V was shortened by 4 bases and J by 4 bases, with 10 bases between the two germline ends. The CDR3 extends over 13 amino acids. Generated by immunoSEQ multiplex PCR, the TCRdb table keeps only in-frame clones and is missing some. This table holds about 80,000 clones, 97% found once. Input material: T cells isolated from PBMCs. This chain links TRBV27 with TRBJ2-5; no firm D call. The sequence derives from a human donor in good health. The CDR3, as DNA: TGTGCCAGCAGTTACGGAGAAGCAGAGACCCAGTACTTC. Protein product: CASSYGEAETQYF.